This TCR beta chain emerged from a study of OX40 agonist ivuxolimab in advanced cancers. Background on the whole study: Ivuxolimab, which targeted the costimulatory receptor OX40 (CD134), was an agonistic, fully human IgG2 monoclonal antibody. Intravenous ivuxolimab was administered to patients every 2 weeks at six dose levels: 0.01, 0.1, 0.3, 1.5, 3 and 10 mg/kg. Of the 52 patients in dose escalation, 19 had hepatocellular carcinoma, about 15 had melanoma, 9 had renal cell carcinoma and 9 had head and neck cancer. In the dose-escalation cohort, over 65% of patients were male, and the mean age was approximately 55 years, with a range of roughly 20 to 80. Patients were allowed to have had prior anti-PD-1, anti-PD-L1 or anti-CTLA-4 therapy, and less than 45% of the dose-escalation patients had previously received checkpoint inhibitors. Partial responses occurred in three dose-escalation patients: two with cutaneous melanoma and one with hepatocellular carcinoma. The point of sequencing TCRbeta in the periphery was to test whether ivuxolimab changed TCR sequence diversity and drove clonal T-cell expansion. The paper reports the monotherapy dose-escalation portion (N of about 54 patients) of the phase I ivuxolimab trial. Broad study findings and their caveats: Antigen specificity was not determined for the clonally expanded peripheral T cells. Low levels of normalized T-cell clonal expansion were also seen in some patients who did not respond. At doses of 0.1 to 3.0 mg/kg, clonal expansion of both CD4+ and CD8+ blood T cells was observed from baseline to week 6. Partial responders in the 0.1-3.0 mg/kg groups had among the lowest normalized peripheral clonal expansion, especially among CD8+ T cells. After ivuxolimab, CD8+ T cells had more expanded clones than CD4+ T cells on average.

The V and J ends are trimmed by 4 bases and 5 bases, leaving 22 bases between them. There are 17 amino acids in the CDR3, from cysteine to phenylalanine inclusive. Only the CDR3 DNA stays, 51 bases, in frame from base 1. From a lookup of the germline V gene, CDR1 and CDR2 are SGDLS and YYNGEE. With respect to this clone: Its antigen is not yet known. Base qualities were left out, and no much larger clone turns up one base away.

The trial excluded patients who had a history of autoimmune disease or were on systemic immunosuppression. Peripheral blood for TCR sequencing was collected from all dose cohorts at baseline, on cycle 4 day 1, and on cycle 7 day 1. The samples were taken from a phase I, first-in-human, multicenter, open-label dose-escalation trial of ivuxolimab. Adults with locally advanced or metastatic melanoma, renal cell, hepatocellular, or head and neck squamous cell carcinoma were enrolled in the trial. Before TCR sequencing, CD4+ T cells and CD8+ T cells were sorted from peripheral blood as separate populations. Genomic DNA was isolated from the sorted cells so that the TCRbeta CDR3 region could be sequenced. TCRbeta CDR3 regions were sequenced using the immunoSEQ Assay. In its TCRdb copy, this immuneACCESS table keeps in-frame sequences only and misses some clones. Where compared with another copy, unresolved V genes explain less than half of these, and the others have no known cause. This sample lists over 40,000 clones; more than 70% were detected once. The top ten clonotypes cover 5% to 6% of the sample.

This sequence originates from an adult with an advanced solid tumor such as melanoma, head and neck, liver or kidney cancer. Here the chain combines TRBV9 and TRBJ2-1; D gene: possibly TRBD2, on 6 matching bases. Here the sequenced sample was CD4+ or CD8+ T cells sorted from blood, taken in a trial of the OX40 agonist ivuxolimab. CDR3 reads: CASSKEPGTFINNEQFF. The DNA reads TGTGCCAGCAGCAAGGAACCCGGGACTTTTATCAACAATGAGCAGTTCTTC. The CDR3, completed at both ends by the reference TRBV9 and TRBJ2-1 genes, gives the full variable domain DSGVTQTPKHLITATGQRVTLRCSPRSGDLSVYWYQQSLDQGLQFLIQYYNGEERAKGNILERFSAQQFPDLHSELNLSSLELGDSALYFCASSKEPGTFINNEQFFGPGTRLTVL.